The present TCR beta chain was sequenced within a study of T cell responses to AZD1222 COVID-19 vaccine (dated by TCRdb to the early 2020s). For the wider study: AZD1222 recipients given second doses at about 4 weeks or at about 12 weeks were pooled, since spike-specific TCR depth and breadth were not found to differ between the two schedules. A total of 240 or so trial participants underwent TCR sequencing, of whom nearly 210 had received two doses of AZD1222 and 26 had received two doses of the MenACWY control vaccine. Enrollment into the trials was organized by age into subgroups of 18-55, 56-69 and 70-plus years, and those subgroups contained approximately 160, 26 and 62 TCR-sequenced participants, respectively. General conclusions and limits of the study: Because no samples from the day 14 peak response were available, repertoires could be characterized only after the peak T cell response. The whole spike protein was spanned by vaccine-associated CD4 TCRs, and dominant responses were seen in regions 160-218 and 743-854. Reportedly, almost half of the unique spike-specific TCRs recognized epitopes lying outside the regions that are mutated in the B.1.351 and B.1.1.7 variants. Participants were mostly white British and included more females than males, and it was suggested by the authors that clonal diversity may have been underestimated. Conclusions about previously exposed vaccinees are limited because only 5 or 6 AZD1222 recipients were SARS-CoV-2 seropositive at baseline. In the small 56-69-year group, the increase in depth fell short of significance, most likely because of low power. After two AZD1222 doses, spike-specific TCR breadth and depth were significantly higher than at day 0 and than in MenACWY recipients.

In light of the paper, this sample's time point label describes: baseline before first vaccination. Samples from vaccinated people were obtained from the UK trials COV001 and COV002, which included a single-blind randomized controlled phase 2/3 trial of AZD1222 (ChAdOx1 nCoV-19) in healthy adults. For TCRbeta chain sequencing, PBMC samples were collected from trial participants at day 0 and at day 28 after the second dose. The CDR3 regions of human TCRbeta chains were subjected to immunosequencing. Regarding the original processing steps: TCRs in the repertoires were matched against a reference library of SARS-CoV-2-specific TCRs that had been generated with the MIRA antigen-specificity platform. Breadth was defined as the fraction of unique TCRs that were SARS-CoV-2-associated. Depth was defined as the fraction of total T cells that were SARS-CoV-2-associated. Using the MIRA data, each spike-specific TCR was assigned both to the spike region to which the TCR was reactive and to a CD4 or CD8 class. Log10-transformed breadth and depth values were compared by one-way ANOVA with Sidak's multiple comparisons tests. The clones in this table, taken by TCRdb from immuneACCESS, are in-frame only. Not every clone is retained; where verified, under half of the shortfall comes from an unresolved V gene, and the cause of the rest is unknown. V, J and clone size were drawn from that table, and D and trimming were deduced from the DNA. The sample table holds roughly 110,000 clones, of which around 89% were seen once. 6.6% of the sample goes to the ten largest clones.

Details on this clone: Its antigen has not been determined. Per-nucleotide qualities are absent, and no much larger clonotype sits a single base away.

The CDR3 covers 13 residues, taking in both the cysteine and the phenylalanine. Only the CDR3 part of the read is kept: 39 bases, read in frame from the first base. Taken from the germline V gene, the CDR1 and CDR2 loops are MNHEY and SVGAGI. Trimming removed 0 bases from V and 6 bases from J, leaving 3 bases between the germline ends. The clonotype comes from an adult in good health. The chain is made from TRBV6-5 and TRBJ1-6, with the D gene not confidently named. The material sequenced was peripheral blood, taken on day 0 of AZD1222 vaccination. The DNA reads as follows: TGTGCCAGCAGTTACTCAAGTAATTCACCCCTCCACTTT. This translates into CASSYSSNSPLHF.